The next 12 T cell receptor beta chains were all read from a single sample in a study of cytomegalovirus exposure and HLA in healthy donors. The study ran its PCR with 60 Vbeta and 13 Jbeta primers. TCRdb's table, derived via immunoSEQ multiplex PCR, lists solely in-frame clones and lacks some. The repertoire consists of about 120,000 clones, with approximately 83% occurring once and the leading ten covering around 2%. What was sequenced was PBMCs. The receptors were sampled from a man aged 35 to 55 in good health and CMV-seronegative.

This sequence joins TRBV6-5 and TRBJ2-3, with D possibly TRBD2 on 6 matching bases. In germline, CDR1 is MNHEY, CDR2 SVGAGI. The CDR3 totals 14 residues. V gave up 6 bases and J gave up 2 bases, with 12 bases separating them. The CDR3 bases are TGTGCCAGCAGGCGGGATACTAACACAGATACGCAGTATTTT. Amino acids: CASRRDTNTDTQYF.

J is TRBJ1-2 and V is TRBV6-1; no clear D. Trimming took 2 bases from V and 0 from J, leaving 13 bases between them. This CDR3 comprises 16 residues. Germline loops: CDR1 MNHNS, CDR2 SASEGT. CDR3 coding DNA: TGTGCCAGCAGTGAAAGGGAGATCGGGGCTAACTATGGCTACACCTTC. Translation gives CASSEREIGANYGYTF.

This clone has only one observation. CDR3 nucleotide sequence: TGTGCCAGCAGCAAAGGCTGGACAGGGGGCGGAACCTACGAGCAGTACTTC. Translation gives CASSKGWTGGGTYEQYF. The J gene is TRBJ2-7, the V gene TRBV7-2, with 11 bases aligning to TRBD1. The CDR3 contains 17 residues. Germline V lookup: CDR1 SGHTA, CDR2 FQGNSA. J lost 2 bases, V lost 5 bases, and 11 bases had no gene match.

The gene calls are TRBV18 and TRBJ1-1; D call uncertain. The CDR3 is 13 amino acids. Trimming took 4 bases from V and 1 from J, leaving 7 bases between them. From germline, CDR1 is KGHSH and CDR2 LQKENI. CDR3 region: CASSLQENTEAFF. The CDR3 DNA reads TGTGCCAGCTCACTCCAGGAGAACACTGAAGCTTTCTTT.

The chain joins TRBV4-1 to TRBJ2-5; 11 bases align to TRBD2. CDR3 length equals 15 residues. The ends lost 0 bases at V and 5 bases at J; junction bases unmatched: 2. Germline V gene sequence: CDR1 MGHRA, CDR2 YSYEKL. The CDR3 coding sequence is TGCGCCAGCAGCCAAGAGGGACTAGCGGATGAGACCCAGTACTTC. Its protein is CASSQEGLADETQYF.

CDR3 bases: TGTGCCAGCAGCACAGGAGCCGGTAATAGCGGAGAGACCCAGTACTTC. This sequence encodes CASSTGAGNSGETQYF. The chain has TRBV5-6 and TRBJ2-5, with D possibly matching TRBD2 (6 bases). Germline CDR1 SGHDT, CDR2 YYEEEE. The CDR3 is 16 amino acids. Trimming took off 4 bases at V and 4 bases at J, with 20 bases between the two ends.

The rearrangement joins TRBV9 to TRBJ1-2; D is uncertain. Trimming pared 2 bases from V and 5 bases from J, leaving 16 bases between. Per germline, CDR1 SGDLS and CDR2 YYNGEE. The CDR3 is 15 amino acids. The CDR3 nucleotides read TGTGCCAGCAGCGTTGGGGAGTCTGGCCCATATGGCTACACCTTC. Amino acid sequence: CASSVGESGPYGYTF.

The chain links TRBV30 to TRBJ1-1, with D possibly being TRBD1 (5 bases). This CDR3 has 15 residues. The V gene's germline CDR1 is GTSNPN and CDR2 SVGIG (reference sequence). V shed 3 bases and J shed 3 bases, with 17 bases lying between them. The CDR3 here is CAWRIKGPPDTEAFF. The CDR3 DNA sequence: TGTGCCTGGAGGATAAAGGGGCCGCCGGACACTGAAGCTTTCTTT.

V usage is TRBV29-1 and J usage is TRBJ2-7; the D is unclear. The V gene's germline CDR1 is SQVTM and CDR2 ANQGSEA. The V and J ends lost 4 bases and 1 base respectively, with 5 bases between them. This CDR3 has 11 amino acids. The CDR3 nucleotides read TGCAGCGTTGGCAGGTCCTACGAGCAGTACTTC. Encoded protein: CSVGRSYEQYF.

This rearrangement joins TRBV5-1 to TRBJ2-5, with D perhaps TRBD1 (8 bases). Germline CDR1 SGHRS, CDR2 YFSETQ. Deletions cut 4 bases from V and 4 bases from J, with 20 bases between. The CDR3 has 16 amino acids. CDR3 sequence reads: CASSPKTGGGRETQYF. CDR3 nucleotides: TGCGCCAGCAGCCCTAAAACAGGGGGGGGAAGAGAGACCCAGTACTTC.

The V and J genes are TRBV10-3 and TRBJ1-5; D possibly corresponds to TRBD1 (5 bases). Germline V lookup: CDR1 ENHRY, CDR2 SYGVKD. CDR3 length: 14 amino acids. V lost 3 bases and J lost 2, with 8 bases in between. In DNA form, the CDR3 reads TGTGCCATCAGTGACAGGGTAGGCAATCAGCCCCAGCATTTT. Translation gives CAISDRVGNQPQHF.

The CDR3 region has the DNA TGCAGCGTTCGAAGAGGACAGGGGGTAAATGAGCAGTTCTTC. Translation gives CSVRRGQGVNEQFF. V is TRBV29-1 and J is TRBJ2-1; 10 nucleotides match TRBD1. Per the germline V gene, CDR1 is SQVTM and CDR2 is ANQGSEA. V dropped 5 bases and J dropped 7; count of bases not matched to a gene: 8. The CDR3 runs to 14 residues.